One and the same sample provided the 27 T cell receptor beta chains below, sequenced in a study of PD-1 blockade in classical Hodgkin lymphoma. Time point here: newly diagnosed, previously untreated cHL patient sample. Isolated CD8+ T cells were derived from thawed PBMCs through magnetic negative selection. This table comes from immunoSEQ multiplex PCR, and its TCRdb copy is limited to in-frame clones, with some not included. Of approximately 14,000 clones listed, around 93% were seen once; the top ten hold 5% to 6.5%. Sequenced: CD8+ T cells from blood. The receptors derive from a human donor with classical Hodgkin lymphoma.

The chain links TRBV2 to TRBJ2-7; 7 bases agree with TRBD2. The CDR3 runs 18 residues. V lost 2 bases to trimming and J lost 4 bases; unmatched junction nucleotides: 17. Germline V gives CDR1 SNHLY, CDR2 FYNNEI. The chain's CDR3 is CASSERVSLGGGRYEQYV. In DNA, the CDR3 is TGTGCCAGCAGTGAAAGGGTATCCCTGGGGGGAGGGCGGTACGAGCAGTACGTC.

V gene TRBV11-2 combines with J gene TRBJ2-1; D possibly uses TRBD1 or TRBD2 (5 bases each). There are 14 residues in the CDR3. Trimming took 4 bases from V and 2 from J, leaving 9 bases between them. Germline V gives CDR1 SGHAT, CDR2 FQNNGV. The CDR3 sequence is CASSSRDAYNEQFF. DNA of the CDR3: TGTGCCAGCAGCTCCCGGGACGCCTACAATGAGCAGTTCTTC.

In its sample, this clone was seen once. The rearrangement joins TRBV28 to TRBJ2-7; 7 bases line up with TRBD1. The germline V gene has CDR1 MDHEN and CDR2 SYDVKM. The CDR3 totals 14 residues. Trimming at V came to 3 bases and at J to 5 bases, leaving 7 bases not matched to a gene. CDR3 nucleotides: TGTGCCAGCAGTTTCGGTAGGGGGCTGCACGAGCAGTACTTC. Its protein product is CASSFGRGLHEQYF. The full variable domain, completed using reference TRBV28 and TRBJ2-7, is DVKVTQSSRYLVKRTGEKVFLECVQDMDHENMFWYRQDPGLGLRLIYFSYDVKMKEKGDIPEGYSVSREKKERFSLILESASTNQTSMYLCASSFGRGLHEQYFGPGTRLTVT.

Worth noting for this clone: The junction departs from germline at one end; a sequencing error may be responsible. This chain's CDR3 is CASTIGKEPYF. In DNA form, the CDR3 reads TGTGCCAGTACTATAGGGAAGGAGCCGTACTTC. The chain employs TRBV19 and TRBJ2-7; D is unresolved. Germline V CDR1 and CDR2: LNHDA, SQIVND (reference sequence). The CDR3 has 11 residues.

This clone came up once. The chain joins TRBV9 to TRBJ2-1; 10 nucleotides agree with TRBD2. There are 18 residues in the CDR3. The V gene end was trimmed by 4 bases and the J gene end by 3 bases; junction bases not matched to a gene: 13. Germline CDR1 SGDLS, CDR2 YYNGEE. CDR3 nucleotides: TGTGCCAGCAGCTCACCGATAGCGGGAGGCCGATTCTACAATGAGCAGTTCTTC. Translating it yields CASSSPIAGGRFYNEQFF.

The table lists this clone with a count of one. The rearrangement links TRBV11-3 to TRBJ1-1, with unresolved D. The CDR3 contains 14 residues. Trimming removed 6 bases at V and 4 bases at J, with 15 bases between. Germline lookup yields CDR1 SGHNT and CDR2 YENEEA. The CDR3 region is CASSFTRVGTEAFF. As DNA, the CDR3 is TGTGCCAGCAGTTTTACAAGGGTAGGCACTGAAGCTTTCTTT.

The chain uses TRBV19 and TRBJ2-2, with no clear D. Germline V gene sequence: CDR1 LNHDA, CDR2 SQIVND (reference sequence). The CDR3 is 13 amino acids. Trimming removed 7 bases from V and 8 bases from J, with 14 bases in between. CDR3 DNA sequence: TGTGCCAGTACCCCTACTTCAGCTGGGGAGCTGTTTTTT. Amino acid sequence: CASTPTSAGELFF. The whole variable domain, filled in from reference TRBV19 and TRBJ2-2, reads DGGITQSPKYLFRKEGQNVTLSCEQNLNHDAMYWYRQDPGQGLRLIYYSQIVNDFQKGDIAEGYSVSREKKESFPLTVTSAQKNPTAFYLCASTPTSAGELFFGEGSRLTVL.

The chain carries TRBV6-1 and TRBJ1-1; D possibly corresponds to TRBD1 (5 bases). Between the trimmed V and J ends, which lost 3 bases and 3 bases, there was a span of 17 bases. Germline V gives CDR1 MNHNS, CDR2 SASEGT. There are 16 residues in the CDR3. The CDR3 sequence is CASSENRGEVYTEAFF. The CDR3 DNA reads as TGTGCCAGCAGTGAGAATCGGGGGGAGGTATACACTGAAGCTTTCTTT.

The chain carries TRBV7-6 and TRBJ1-3; TRBD1 might be the D (5 bases). The germline V gene has CDR1 SGHVS and CDR2 FNYEAQ. The CDR3 extends over 18 amino acids. Trimming cost V 3 bases and J 0 bases, with 18 bases left between them. This chain's CDR3 is CASSFGTWQADSGNTIYF. The CDR3 DNA reads as TGTGCCAGCAGCTTCGGGACCTGGCAGGCCGACTCTGGAAACACCATATATTTT.

V is TRBV28 and J is TRBJ1-1; 10 positions agree with TRBD1. V was pared by 2 bases and J by 0 bases, with 6 bases of the junction left unmatched. The germline V gene has CDR1 MDHEN and CDR2 SYDVKM. The CDR3 spans 17 residues. This chain's CDR3 is CASSLMGQGLMNTEAFF. The CDR3 region has the DNA TGTGCCAGCAGTTTAATGGGACAGGGGCTCATGAACACTGAAGCTTTCTTT.

There are a few counts of this clone. The chain links TRBV11-2 to TRBJ1-1; 9 bases are a match to TRBD1. From germline, CDR1 is SGHAT and CDR2 FQNNGV. The CDR3 has 14 amino acids. With V trimmed by 3 bases and J by 4 bases, 3 bases remained unmatched. CDR3: CASSLGTGSTEAFF. The CDR3 DNA follows: TGTGCCAGCAGCTTGGGGACAGGGAGCACTGAAGCTTTCTTT.

This rearrangement joins TRBV5-6 to TRBJ1-1; D remains unclear. The CDR3 has 12 amino acids. CDR1 and CDR2 (germline): SGHDT, YYEEEE. V was cut by 1 base and J by 3 bases, with 4 bases left in between. CDR3 in amino acids: CASSLSDTEAFF. CDR3 bases: TGTGCCAGCAGCTTGTCCGACACTGAAGCTTTCTTT. The whole variable domain, remainder taken from reference TRBV5-6 and TRBJ1-1, is DAGVTQSPTHLIKTRGQQVTLRCSPKSGHDTVSWYQQALGQGPQFIFQYYEEEERQRGNFPDRFSGHQFPNYSSELNVNALLLGDSALYLCASSLSDTEAFFGQGTRLTVV.

The J gene is TRBJ1-5, the V gene TRBV4-1; D gene uncertain. CDR3 length: 15 residues. V was trimmed by 1 base and J by 1 base, leaving 8 bases between them. Germline V CDR1 and CDR2: MGHRA, YSYEKL. The CDR3: CASSQGAGSNQPQHF. For the CDR3, the DNA is TGCGCCAGCAGCCAAGGGGCAGGCAGCAATCAGCCCCAGCATTTT.

The chain carries TRBV6-1 and TRBJ2-7; possibly TRBD2 for D (6 bases). V was cut by 4 bases and J by 1 base, with 11 bases left in between. The germline V gene encodes CDR1 MNHNS and CDR2 SASEGT. The CDR3 sequence is 14 residues long. CDR3 bases: TGTGCCAGCAGTGCGGACTACCGTTCCTACGAGCAGTACTTC. This sequence encodes CASSADYRSYEQYF.

This clone was seen just once. The chain has TRBV9 and TRBJ2-5; no clear D. Germline assignment: CDR1 SGDLS and CDR2 YYNGEE. The CDR3 loop spans 15 amino acids. V shed 0 bases and J shed 3 bases, with 12 bases lying between them. The CDR3 here is CASSVENGTEETQYF. CDR3 nucleotide sequence: TGTGCCAGCAGCGTAGAAAACGGAACCGAAGAGACCCAGTACTTC.

About this clone: In the same sample, other DNA sequences code for this CDR3. The chain links TRBV19 to TRBJ2-7; no reliable D call. V lost 5 bases to trimming and J lost 0 bases, with 11 bases between them. CDR1 LNHDA and CDR2 SQIVND come from the germline V gene (reference sequence). CDR3 length equals 14 residues. The CDR3 loop is CASSDPRSSYEQYF. The CDR3 bases are TGTGCCAGTAGTGACCCCCGGTCCTCCTACGAGCAGTACTTC. The full variable domain, rest sourced from reference TRBV19 and TRBJ2-7, is DGGITQSPKYLFRKEGQNVTLSCEQNLNHDAMYWYRQDPGQGLRLIYYSQIVNDFQKGDIAEGYSVSREKKESFPLTVTSAQKNPTAFYLCASSDPRSSYEQYFGPGTRLTVT.

The rearrangement joins TRBV7-9 to TRBJ2-2; D is uncertain. This CDR3 spans 15 amino acids. The germline V gene encodes CDR1 SEHNR and CDR2 FQNEAQ (reference sequence). The ends were cut back, 5 bases at V and 0 bases at J, with 10 bases in the middle. Written as DNA, the CDR3 is TGTGCCAGCAGCCCCGGACCGTCGAACACCGGGGAGCTGTTTTTT. Protein product: CASSPGPSNTGELFF.

V is TRBV4-1 and J is TRBJ2-1, with 7 bases lining up with TRBD2. V gave up 0 bases and J gave up 3 bases; unmatched junction bases: 5. CDR3 size: 16 residues. Germline V gives CDR1 MGHRA, CDR2 YSYEKL. This CDR3 reads CASSQDWGEGYNEQFF. The CDR3 coding sequence is TGCGCCAGCAGCCAAGATTGGGGGGAGGGCTACAATGAGCAGTTCTTC.

This chain joins TRBV7-3 and TRBJ1-5; TRBD1 matches 7 bases. The junction had 4 bases not matched to a gene; V was cut back by 10 bases and J by 1 base. CDR1 and CDR2 (germline): SGHTA, FQGTGA. CDR3 size: 13 residues. The CDR3 reads CAITGASNQPQHF. The CDR3 region has the DNA TGTGCCATTACAGGGGCCAGCAATCAGCCCCAGCATTTT.

V is TRBV5-4 and J is TRBJ1-1; maybe TRBD1 (6 bases). CDR3 length equals 15 residues. Germline assignment: CDR1 SGHNT and CDR2 YYREEE (reference sequence). Trimming took off 4 bases at V and 3 bases at J, with 16 bases between the two ends. Here the CDR3 reads CASSGTQGWYTEAFF. The CDR3 coding sequence is TGTGCCAGCAGCGGGACACAGGGATGGTACACTGAAGCTTTCTTT.

This sequence joins TRBV30 and TRBJ1-2; D might be TRBD1 (5 bases). CDR1 and CDR2 (germline): GTSNPN, SVGIG (reference sequence). V was cut by 5 bases and J by 11 bases, with 21 bases left in between. This CDR3 has 13 residues. CDR3 amino acids: CAWRKSRGPSYTF. The CDR3 DNA reads as TGTGCCTGGCGGAAAAGTAGGGGACCGAGTTACACCTTC.

The chain uses TRBV5-1 and TRBJ2-1; D might be TRBD1 or TRBD2, each matching 5 bases. The CDR3 sequence is 13 residues long. CDR1 and CDR2 (germline): SGHRS, YFSETQ. Trimming removed 7 bases from V and 3 bases from J, with 11 bases in between. CDR3 region: CASGGGGYNEQFF. The CDR3 DNA reads as TGCGCCAGCGGAGGTGGGGGCTACAATGAGCAGTTCTTC. The full variable domain, completed using reference TRBV5-1 and TRBJ2-1, is KAGVTQTPRYLIKTRGQQVTLSCSPISGHRSVSWYQQTPGQGLQFLFEYFSETQRNKGNFPGRFSGRQFSNSRSEMNVSTLELGDSALYLCASGGGGYNEQFFGPGTRLTVL.

The V gene is TRBV7-9, the J gene TRBJ2-5, with D tentatively TRBD1 or TRBD2 (5 bases each). Germline V gives CDR1 SEHNR, CDR2 FQNEAQ (reference sequence). Deletions cut 3 bases from V and 2 bases from J, with 7 bases between. The CDR3 length is 13 residues. DNA of the CDR3: TGTGCCAGCAGCTTGGGGGATCAAGAGACCCAGTACTTC. It specifies CASSLGDQETQYF.

The chain is built from TRBV27 and TRBJ1-5; D is uncertain. Deletions cut 5 bases from V and 6 bases from J, with 11 bases between. The CDR3 loop spans 13 amino acids. Germline assignment: CDR1 MNHEY and CDR2 SMNVEV (reference sequence). The CDR3 DNA reads as TGTGCCAGCAGTCAAGGGAGTTTTCAGCCCCAGCATTTT. It is translated as CASSQGSFQPQHF.

This rearrangement joins TRBV5-5 to TRBJ2-2; D ambiguous. Germline lookup yields CDR1 SGHKS and CDR2 YYEKEE (reference sequence). This CDR3 spans 12 amino acids. V gave up 0 bases and J gave up 8 bases, with 5 bases separating them. DNA for the CDR3: TGTGCCAGCAGCTTGGCCTGGGGGGAGCTGTTTTTT. It encodes CASSLAWGELFF.

V usage is TRBV11-2 and J usage is TRBJ1-5; D gene uncertain. The CDR3 covers 15 residues. The germline gives CDR1 SGHAT, CDR2 FQNNGV. The V end was cut by 1 base, the J end by 1 base, with 8 bases between. The CDR3 sequence: CASSLGRGSNQPQHF. In nucleotides, the CDR3 is TGTGCCAGCAGCTTAGGGCGGGGAAGCAATCAGCCCCAGCATTTT.

This rearrangement joins TRBV5-1 to TRBJ2-1; TRBD2 agrees at 9 bases. The germline gives CDR1 SGHRS, CDR2 YFSETQ. CDR3 length equals 16 residues. The trim removed 0 bases at V and 5 bases at J, leaving 6 bases unmatched. CDR3 amino acids: CASSLVGGGADNEQFF. CDR3 sequence (DNA): TGCGCCAGCAGCTTGGTGGGCGGGGGGGCGGACAATGAGCAGTTCTTC.